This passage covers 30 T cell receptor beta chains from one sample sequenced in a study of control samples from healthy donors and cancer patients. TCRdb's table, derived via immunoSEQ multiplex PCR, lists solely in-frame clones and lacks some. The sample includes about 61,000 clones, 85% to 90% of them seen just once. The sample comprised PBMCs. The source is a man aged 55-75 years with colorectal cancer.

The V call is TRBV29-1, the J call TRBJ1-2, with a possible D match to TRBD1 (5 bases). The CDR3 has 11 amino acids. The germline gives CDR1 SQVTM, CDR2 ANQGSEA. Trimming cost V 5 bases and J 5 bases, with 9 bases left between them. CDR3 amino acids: CSVKSGYGYTF. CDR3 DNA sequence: TGCAGCGTTAAATCAGGGTATGGCTACACCTTC.

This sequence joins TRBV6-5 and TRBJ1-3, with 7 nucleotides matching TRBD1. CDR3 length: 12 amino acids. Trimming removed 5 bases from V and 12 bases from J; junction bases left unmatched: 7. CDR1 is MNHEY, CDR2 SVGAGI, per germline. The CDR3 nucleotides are TGTGCCAGCAGTACTATGACAGGGTACATATATTTT. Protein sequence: CASSTMTGYIYF.

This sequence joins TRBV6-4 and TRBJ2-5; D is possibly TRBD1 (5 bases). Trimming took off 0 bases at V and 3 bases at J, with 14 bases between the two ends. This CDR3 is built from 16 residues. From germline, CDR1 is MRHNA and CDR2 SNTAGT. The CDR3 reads CASSDSPGRGKETQYF. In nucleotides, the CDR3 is TGTGCCAGCAGTGACTCGCCAGGGCGAGGCAAAGAGACCCAGTACTTC.

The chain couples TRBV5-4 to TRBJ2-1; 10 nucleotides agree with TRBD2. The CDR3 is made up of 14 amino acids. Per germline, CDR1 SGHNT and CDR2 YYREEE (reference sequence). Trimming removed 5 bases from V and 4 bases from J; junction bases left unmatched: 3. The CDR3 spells CASRLSGGYNEQFF. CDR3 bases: TGTGCCAGCAGACTTAGCGGGGGGTACAATGAGCAGTTCTTC.

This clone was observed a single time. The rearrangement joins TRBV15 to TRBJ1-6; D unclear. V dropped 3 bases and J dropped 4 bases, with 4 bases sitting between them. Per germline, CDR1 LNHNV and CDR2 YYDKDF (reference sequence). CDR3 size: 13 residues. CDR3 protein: CATSRPYNSPLHF. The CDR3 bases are TGTGCCACCAGCAGGCCATATAATTCACCCCTCCACTTT.

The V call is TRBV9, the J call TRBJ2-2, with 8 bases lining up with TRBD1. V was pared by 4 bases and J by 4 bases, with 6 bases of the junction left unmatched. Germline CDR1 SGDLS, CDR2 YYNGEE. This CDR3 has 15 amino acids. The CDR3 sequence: CASSPRDRTTGELFF. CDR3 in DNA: TGTGCCAGCAGCCCTCGGGACAGGACCACCGGGGAGCTGTTTTTT.

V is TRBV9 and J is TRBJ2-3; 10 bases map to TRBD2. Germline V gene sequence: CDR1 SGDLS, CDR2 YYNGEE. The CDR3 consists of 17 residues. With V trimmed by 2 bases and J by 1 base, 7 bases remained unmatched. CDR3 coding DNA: TGTGCCAGCAGCGTGGACTTAAGCGGGGGGGGCACAGATACGCAGTATTTT. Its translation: CASSVDLSGGGTDTQYF.

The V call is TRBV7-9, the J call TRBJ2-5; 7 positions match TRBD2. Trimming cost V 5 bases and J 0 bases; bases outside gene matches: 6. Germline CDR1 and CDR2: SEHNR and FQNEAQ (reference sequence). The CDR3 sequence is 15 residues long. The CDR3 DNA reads TGTGCCAGCAGCAAGGGGCTAGCGGACCAAGAGACCCAGTACTTC. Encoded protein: CASSKGLADQETQYF.

The CDR3 sequence: CASSPGGPPSYEQYF. CDR3 in DNA: TGTGCCAGCTCACCAGGCGGGCCACCTTCCTACGAGCAGTACTTC. The rearrangement links TRBV18 to TRBJ2-7, with a possible D match to TRBD2 (5 bases). The CDR3 runs to 15 residues. The germline CDR1 and CDR2 sequences are KGHSH and LQKENI. Trimming pared 2 bases from V and 1 base from J, leaving 12 bases between.

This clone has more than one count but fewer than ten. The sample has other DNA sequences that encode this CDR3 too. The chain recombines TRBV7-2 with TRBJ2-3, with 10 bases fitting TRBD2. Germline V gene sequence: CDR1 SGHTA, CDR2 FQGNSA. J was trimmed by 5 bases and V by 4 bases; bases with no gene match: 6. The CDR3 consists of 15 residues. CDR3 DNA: TGTGCCAGCAGCTCCAGCGGGGGGGCAGGAGATACGCAGTATTTT. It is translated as CASSSSGGAGDTQYF.

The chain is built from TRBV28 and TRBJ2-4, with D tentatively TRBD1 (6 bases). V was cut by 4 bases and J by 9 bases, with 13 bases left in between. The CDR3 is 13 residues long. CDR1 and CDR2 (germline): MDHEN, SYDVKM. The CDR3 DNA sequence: TGTGCCAGCAGTTCCCGGGACATAGGCATTCAGTACTTC. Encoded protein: CASSSRDIGIQYF. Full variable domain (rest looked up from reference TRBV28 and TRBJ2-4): DVKVTQSSRYLVKRTGEKVFLECVQDMDHENMFWYRQDPGLGLRLIYFSYDVKMKEKGDIPEGYSVSREKKERFSLILESASTNQTSMYLCASSSRDIGIQYFGAGTRLSVL.

CDR3 DNA sequence: TGTGCCAGTAGTGCGACAGGGGGTGGAACTGAAGCTTTCTTT. Translated, it gives CASSATGGGTEAFF. The chain joins TRBV19 to TRBJ1-1; 9 bases fit TRBD1. The CDR3 has 14 residues. CDR1 LNHDA and CDR2 SQIVND come from the germline V gene (reference sequence). V shed 5 bases and J 5 bases; nucleotides not matched to a gene: 6. The whole variable domain, remainder taken from reference TRBV19 and TRBJ1-1, is DGGITQSPKYLFRKEGQNVTLSCEQNLNHDAMYWYRQDPGQGLRLIYYSQIVNDFQKGDIAEGYSVSREKKESFPLTVTSAQKNPTAFYLCASSATGGGTEAFFGQGTRLTVV.

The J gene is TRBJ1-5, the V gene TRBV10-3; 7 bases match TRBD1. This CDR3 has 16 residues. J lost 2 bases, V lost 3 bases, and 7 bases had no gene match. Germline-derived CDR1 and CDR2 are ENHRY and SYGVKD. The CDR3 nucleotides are TGTGCCATCAGTGATAACTACAGGGGTGGCAATCAGCCCCAGCATTTT. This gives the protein CAISDNYRGGNQPQHF.

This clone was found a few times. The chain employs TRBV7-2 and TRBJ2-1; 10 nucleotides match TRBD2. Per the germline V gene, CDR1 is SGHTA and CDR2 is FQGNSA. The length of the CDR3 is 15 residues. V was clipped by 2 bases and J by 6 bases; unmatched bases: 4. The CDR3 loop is CASSLRAGGPNEQFF. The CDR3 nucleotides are TGTGCCAGCAGCTTACGAGCGGGGGGGCCCAATGAGCAGTTCTTC.

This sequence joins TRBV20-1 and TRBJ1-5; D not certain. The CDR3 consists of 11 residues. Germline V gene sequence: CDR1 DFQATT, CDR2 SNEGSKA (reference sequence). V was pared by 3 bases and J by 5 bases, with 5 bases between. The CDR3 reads CSASGYQPQHF. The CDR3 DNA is TGCAGTGCTAGCGGGTATCAGCCCCAGCATTTT.

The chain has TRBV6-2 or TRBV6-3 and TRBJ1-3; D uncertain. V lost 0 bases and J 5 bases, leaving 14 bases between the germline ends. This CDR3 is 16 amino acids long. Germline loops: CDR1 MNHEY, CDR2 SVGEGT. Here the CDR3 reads CASSYSGASLRNTIYF. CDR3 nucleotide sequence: TGTGCCAGCAGTTACTCGGGAGCTTCCTTGAGAAACACCATATATTTT.

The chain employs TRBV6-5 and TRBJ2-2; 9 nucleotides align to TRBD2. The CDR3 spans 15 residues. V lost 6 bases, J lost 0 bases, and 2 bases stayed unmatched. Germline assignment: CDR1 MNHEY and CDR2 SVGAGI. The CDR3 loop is CASSRLAANTGELFF. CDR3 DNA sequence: TGTGCCAGCAGCCGACTAGCGGCGAACACCGGGGAGCTGTTTTTT.

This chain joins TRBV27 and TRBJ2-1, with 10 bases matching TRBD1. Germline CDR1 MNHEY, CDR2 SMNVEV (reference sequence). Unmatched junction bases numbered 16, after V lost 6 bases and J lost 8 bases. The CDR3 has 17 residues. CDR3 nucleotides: TGTGCCAGCAGCCCCCCGGGACAGGGGCGGTTTATCGATGAGCAGTTCTTC. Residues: CASSPPGQGRFIDEQFF.

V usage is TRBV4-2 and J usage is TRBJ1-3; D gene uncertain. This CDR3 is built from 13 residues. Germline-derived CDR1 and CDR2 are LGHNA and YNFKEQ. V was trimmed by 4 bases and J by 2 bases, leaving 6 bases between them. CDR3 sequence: CASSPGTGNTIYF. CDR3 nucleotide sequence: TGTGCCAGCAGCCCTGGGACTGGAAACACCATATATTTT.

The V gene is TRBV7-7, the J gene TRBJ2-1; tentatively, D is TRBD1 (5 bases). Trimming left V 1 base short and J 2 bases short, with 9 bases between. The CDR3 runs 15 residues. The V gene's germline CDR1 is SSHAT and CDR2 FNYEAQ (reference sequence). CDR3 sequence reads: CASSLGVGAYNEQFF. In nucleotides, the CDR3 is TGTGCCAGCAGCTTAGGGGTAGGGGCCTACAATGAGCAGTTCTTC.

CDR3 residues: CASSPLGTGELFF. DNA of the CDR3: TGTGCCAGCAGCCCCCTAGGCACCGGGGAGCTGTTTTTT. The chain has TRBV3-1 (or the pseudogene TRBV3-2) and TRBJ2-2; D not resolved. The V end lost 4 bases, the J end lost 4 bases, and 7 bases lay between the germline ends. There are 13 residues in the CDR3. The germline gives CDR1 LGHDT, CDR2 YNNKEL (reference sequence).

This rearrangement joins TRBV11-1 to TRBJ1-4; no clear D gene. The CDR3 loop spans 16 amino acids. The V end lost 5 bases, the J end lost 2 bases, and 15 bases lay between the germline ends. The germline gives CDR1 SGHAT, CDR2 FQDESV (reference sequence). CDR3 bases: TGTGCCAGCAGCCCGGGGAGGCTTGCGACTAATGAAAAACTGTTTTTT. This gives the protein CASSPGRLATNEKLFF.

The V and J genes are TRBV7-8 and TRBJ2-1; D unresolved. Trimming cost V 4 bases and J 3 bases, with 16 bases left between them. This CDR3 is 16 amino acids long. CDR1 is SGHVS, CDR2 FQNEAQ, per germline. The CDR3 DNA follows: TGTGCCAGCAGCTCCGGACGGTCGAGCGACTACAATGAGCAGTTCTTC. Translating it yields CASSSGRSSDYNEQFF.

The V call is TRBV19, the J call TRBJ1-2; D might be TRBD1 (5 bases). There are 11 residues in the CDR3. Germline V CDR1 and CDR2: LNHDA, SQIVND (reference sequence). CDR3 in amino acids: CGVGGNYGYTF. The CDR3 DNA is TGTGGCGTTGGGGGTAACTATGGCTACACCTTC. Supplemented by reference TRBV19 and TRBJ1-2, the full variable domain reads DGGITQSPKYLFRKEGQNVTLSCEQNLNHDAMYWYRQDPGQGLRLIYYSQIVNDFQKGDIAEGYSVSREKKESFPLTVTSAQKNPTAFYLCGVGGNYGYTFGSGTRLTVV.

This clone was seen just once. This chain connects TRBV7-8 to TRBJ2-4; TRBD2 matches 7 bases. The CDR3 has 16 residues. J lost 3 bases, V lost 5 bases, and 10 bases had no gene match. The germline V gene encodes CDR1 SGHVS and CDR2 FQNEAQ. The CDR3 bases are TGTGCCAGCAGCACCGGACTTGGGGGGGGCAAAAACATTCAGTACTTC. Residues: CASSTGLGGGKNIQYF.

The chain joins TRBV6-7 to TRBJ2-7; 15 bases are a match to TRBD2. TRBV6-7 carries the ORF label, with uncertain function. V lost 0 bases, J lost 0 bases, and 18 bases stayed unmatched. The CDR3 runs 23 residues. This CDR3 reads CASSYSKRLGLAGGPKSSYEQYF. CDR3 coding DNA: TGTGCCAGCAGTTACTCGAAAAGGTTGGGACTAGCGGGGGGCCCAAAAAGCTCCTACGAGCAGTACTTC.

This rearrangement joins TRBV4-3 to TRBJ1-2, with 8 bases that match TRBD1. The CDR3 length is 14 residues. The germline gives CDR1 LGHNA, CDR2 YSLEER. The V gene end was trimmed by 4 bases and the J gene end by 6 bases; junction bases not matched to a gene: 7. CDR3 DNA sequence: TGCGCCAGCAGCCGTTTGGCGACAGGGGATGGCTACACCTTC. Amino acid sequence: CASSRLATGDGYTF.

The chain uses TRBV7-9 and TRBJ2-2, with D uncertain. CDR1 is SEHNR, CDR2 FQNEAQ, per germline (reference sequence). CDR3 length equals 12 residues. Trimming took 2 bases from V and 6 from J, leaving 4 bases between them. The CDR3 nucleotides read TGTGCCAGCAGCTTATGGGCCGGGGAGCTGTTTTTT. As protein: CASSLWAGELFF.

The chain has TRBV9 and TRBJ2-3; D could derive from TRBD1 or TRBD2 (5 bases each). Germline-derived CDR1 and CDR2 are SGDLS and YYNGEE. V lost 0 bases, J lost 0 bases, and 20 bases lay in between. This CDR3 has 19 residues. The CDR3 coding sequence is TGTGCCAGCAGCGTAGGGGCTAAGTACCGGGACGGAAGCACAGATACGCAGTATTTT. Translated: CASSVGAKYRDGSTDTQYF.

This CDR3 reads CASSAGTSGGGAQYF. CDR3 sequence (DNA): TGTGCCAGCAGTGCCGGGACTAGCGGGGGAGGCGCGCAGTATTTT. The chain combines TRBV6-4 with TRBJ2-3, with TRBD2 matching over 14 bases. Germline CDR1 MRHNA, CDR2 SNTAGT. CDR3 size: 15 residues. V lost 4 bases, J lost 10 bases, and 7 bases stayed unmatched.